One T cell receptor beta chain is described in this entry. Sequencing used immunoSEQ multiplex PCR; TCRdb keeps in-frame clones, though not all of them. The top ten hold around 13% of the sample, which has over 150,000 clones, approximately 94% seen once. This entry comes from a study of control samples from healthy donors and cancer patients. V was pared by 3 bases and J by 1 base, with 4 bases between. The germline V gene encodes CDR1 MDHEN and CDR2 SYDVKM. This CDR3 is built from 13 residues. The J gene is TRBJ2-1, the V gene TRBV28; no reliable D call. Specimen: PBMCs. The clonotype originates from a man in his 60s with colorectal cancer. CDR3 bases: TGTGCCAGCAGTTTTTCGTCCTACAATGAGCAGTTCTTC. It yields the protein CASSFSSYNEQFF.